Only one count was recorded for the clone carrying this TCR beta chain. The antigen is unknown. V gave up 2 bases and J gave up 0 bases, with 10 bases separating them. This CDR3 region has 15 residues. The germline CDR1 and CDR2 sequences are MGHDK and SYGVNS. This record belongs to a study of T-cell reconstitution after alpha-beta-depleted transplantation in children. General study findings and limits: The study traced high day-60 TCRbeta diversity in some patients to surviving recipient T cells and thymic progenitors. Newly made T cells mostly supplied T-cell counts and diversity one year after transplant. Roughly two months post-transplant, alpha-beta T cells reportedly originated from several hundred graft clones that had expanded.

Unique molecular identifiers were incorporated during preparation of the TCRbeta library. Each CDR3 protein gets one entry after TCRdb re-called the PCR reads with MiXCR. The table includes about 600,000 distinct CDR3 sequences, approximately 13% detected once. This clonotype originated in a male patient aged 5 to 17 who had a stem cell transplant for acute myeloid leukemia, so the T cells may come from the graft donor. The specimen was PBMCs, mostly from graft donor cells, collected 360 days after TCRalphabeta/CD19-depleted stem cell transplant. The rearrangement uses TRBV25-1 and TRBJ2-5; D not certain. In nucleotides, the CDR3 is TGTGCCAGCAGTGAAGGTGGATCGTACCAAGAGACCCAGTACTTC. Translation gives CASSEGGSYQETQYF.